This T cell receptor beta chain emerged from a study of T cell repertoires in cytomegalovirus infection. Overall study results and limits: In two of eight donors, the top clonotype was HLA-C-restricted CMV-specific.

The sample holds many counts of this clonotype. What it binds is not known. TCRdb used MiXCR to reprocess the reads, holding one entry per CDR3 protein. The sample has fewer than 550,000 distinct CDR3 sequences; approximately 32% are singletons. V was shortened by 3 bases and J by 0 bases, with 9 bases between the two germline ends. CDR3 length: 15 amino acids. Germline V gene sequence: CDR1 SGHTA, CDR2 FQGNSA. The chain recombines TRBV7-2 with TRBJ1-5; a possible D gene is TRBD1 (6 bases). This sequence originates from a human donor in good health (CMV status not recorded). Some clones in this sample may be carry-over from other donors' samples. Sequenced input: PBMCs. CDR3 sequence reads: CASSLNRVSNQPQHF. The CDR3 DNA reads TGTGCCAGCAGCTTGAACAGGGTTAGCAATCAGCCCCAGCATTTT.